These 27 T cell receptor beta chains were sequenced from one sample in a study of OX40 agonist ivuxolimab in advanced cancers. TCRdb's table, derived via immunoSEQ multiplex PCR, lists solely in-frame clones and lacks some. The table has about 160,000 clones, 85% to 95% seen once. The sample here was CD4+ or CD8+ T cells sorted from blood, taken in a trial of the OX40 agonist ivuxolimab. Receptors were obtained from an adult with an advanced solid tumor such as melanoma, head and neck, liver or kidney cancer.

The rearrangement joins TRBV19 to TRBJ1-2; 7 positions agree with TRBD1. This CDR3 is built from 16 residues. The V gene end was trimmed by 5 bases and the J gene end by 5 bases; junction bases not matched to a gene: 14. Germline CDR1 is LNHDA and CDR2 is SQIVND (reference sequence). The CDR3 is CASSLGYRTGIYGYTF. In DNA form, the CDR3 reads TGTGCCAGTAGTCTTGGGTACAGGACAGGCATTTATGGCTACACCTTC.

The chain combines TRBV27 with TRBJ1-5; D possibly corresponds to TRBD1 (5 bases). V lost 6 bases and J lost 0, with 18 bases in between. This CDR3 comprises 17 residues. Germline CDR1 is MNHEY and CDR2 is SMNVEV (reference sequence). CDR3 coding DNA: TGTGCCAGCAGCCCTTACCGGGACCGACTTAGCAATCAGCCCCAGCATTTT. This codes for CASSPYRDRLSNQPQHF.

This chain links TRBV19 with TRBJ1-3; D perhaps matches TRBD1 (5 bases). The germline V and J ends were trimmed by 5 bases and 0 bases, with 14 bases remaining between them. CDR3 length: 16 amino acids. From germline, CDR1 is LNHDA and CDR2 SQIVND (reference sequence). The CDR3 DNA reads TGTGCCAGTAGTCCCCAGACAGCTAACTCTGGAAACACCATATATTTT. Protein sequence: CASSPQTANSGNTIYF.

The CDR3 is CASSLGDNEQFF. Written as DNA, the CDR3 is TGTGCCAGCAGCTTAGGAGACAATGAGCAGTTCTTC. The J gene is TRBJ2-1, the V gene TRBV7-2; D is uncertain. Germline V gene lookup returns CDR1 SGHTA and CDR2 FQGNSA. The V gene lost 1 base and the J gene lost 5 bases, with 3 bases spanning the gap. The CDR3 runs 12 residues.

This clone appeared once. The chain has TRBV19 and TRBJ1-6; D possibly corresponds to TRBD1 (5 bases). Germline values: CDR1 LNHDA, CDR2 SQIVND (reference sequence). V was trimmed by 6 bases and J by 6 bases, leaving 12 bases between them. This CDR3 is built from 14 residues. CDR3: CASRRRQGNSPLHF. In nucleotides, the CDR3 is TGTGCCAGTAGGCGACGTCAGGGTAATTCACCCCTCCACTTT.

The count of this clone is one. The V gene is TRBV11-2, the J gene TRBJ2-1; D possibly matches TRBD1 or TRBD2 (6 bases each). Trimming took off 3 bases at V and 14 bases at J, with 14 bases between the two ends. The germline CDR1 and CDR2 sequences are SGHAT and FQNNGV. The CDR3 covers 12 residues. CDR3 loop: CASSLIRGQEFF. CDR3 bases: TGTGCCAGCAGCTTGATTCGGGGGCAGGAGTTCTTC. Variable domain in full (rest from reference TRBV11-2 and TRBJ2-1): EAGVAQSPRYKIIEKRQSVAFWCNPISGHATLYWYQQILGQGPKLLIQFQNNGVVDDSQLPKDRFSAERLKGVDSTLKIQPAKLEDSAVYLCASSLIRGQEFFGPGTRLTVL.

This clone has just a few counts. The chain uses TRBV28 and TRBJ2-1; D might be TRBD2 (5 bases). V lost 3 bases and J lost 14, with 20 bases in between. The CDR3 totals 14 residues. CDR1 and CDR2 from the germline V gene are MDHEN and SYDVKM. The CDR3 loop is CASSFLGEPKREFF. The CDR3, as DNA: TGTGCCAGCAGTTTTCTTGGGGAGCCGAAGAGGGAGTTCTTC. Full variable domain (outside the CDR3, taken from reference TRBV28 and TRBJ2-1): DVKVTQSSRYLVKRTGEKVFLECVQDMDHENMFWYRQDPGLGLRLIYFSYDVKMKEKGDIPEGYSVSREKKERFSLILESASTNQTSMYLCASSFLGEPKREFFGPGTRLTVL.

CDR3 amino acids: CASSLGQGTIYTF. In DNA form, the CDR3 reads TGTGCCAGCAGCCTCGGACAGGGCACAATCTACACCTTC. The chain carries TRBV2 and TRBJ1-2; 8 bases align to TRBD1. The V gene end was trimmed by 6 bases and the J gene end by 10 bases; junction bases not matched to a gene: 10. Per the germline V gene, CDR1 is SNHLY and CDR2 is FYNNEI. The CDR3 spans 13 residues. Together with reference TRBV2 and TRBJ1-2, the CDR3 gives the full variable domain: EPEVTQTPSHQVTQMGQEVILRCVPISNHLYFYWYRQILGQKVEFLVSFYNNEISEKSEIFDDQFSVERPDGSNFTLKIRSTKLEDSAMYFCASSLGQGTIYTFGSGTRLTVV.

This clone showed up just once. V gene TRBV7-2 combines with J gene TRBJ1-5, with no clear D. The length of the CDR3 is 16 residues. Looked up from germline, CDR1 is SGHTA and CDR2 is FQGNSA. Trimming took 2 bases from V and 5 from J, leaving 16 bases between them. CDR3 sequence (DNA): TGTGCCAGCAGCTTAAACATAGGTAGGGCAGATCAGCCCCAGCATTTT. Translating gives CASSLNIGRADQPQHF.

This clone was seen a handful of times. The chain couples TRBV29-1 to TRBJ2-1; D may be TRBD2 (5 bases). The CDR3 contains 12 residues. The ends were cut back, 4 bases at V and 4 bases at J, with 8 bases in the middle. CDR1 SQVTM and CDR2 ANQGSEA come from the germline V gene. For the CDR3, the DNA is TGCAGCGTTGCGAGGGAGTACAATGAGCAGTTCTTC. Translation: CSVAREYNEQFF.

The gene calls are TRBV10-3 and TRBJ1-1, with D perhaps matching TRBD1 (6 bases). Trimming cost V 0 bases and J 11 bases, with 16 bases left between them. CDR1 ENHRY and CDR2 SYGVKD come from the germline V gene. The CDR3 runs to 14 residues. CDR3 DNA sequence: TGTGCCATCAGTGAGTCCGTCGGGGGGCGCCGGGCTTTCTTT. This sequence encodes CAISESVGGRRAFF.

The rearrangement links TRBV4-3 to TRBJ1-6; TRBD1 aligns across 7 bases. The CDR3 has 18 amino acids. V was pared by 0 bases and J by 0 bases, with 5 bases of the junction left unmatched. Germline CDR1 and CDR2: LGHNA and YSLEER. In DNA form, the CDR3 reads TGCGCCAGCAGCCAAGATCAGGCAGGGGGCTCCTATAATTCACCCCTCCACTTT. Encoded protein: CASSQDQAGGSYNSPLHF.

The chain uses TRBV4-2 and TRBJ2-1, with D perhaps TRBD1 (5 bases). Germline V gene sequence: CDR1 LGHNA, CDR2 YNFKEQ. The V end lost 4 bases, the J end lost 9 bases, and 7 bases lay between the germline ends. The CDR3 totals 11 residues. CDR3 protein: CASSPGIEQFF. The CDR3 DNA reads TGTGCCAGCAGCCCAGGGATTGAGCAGTTCTTC.

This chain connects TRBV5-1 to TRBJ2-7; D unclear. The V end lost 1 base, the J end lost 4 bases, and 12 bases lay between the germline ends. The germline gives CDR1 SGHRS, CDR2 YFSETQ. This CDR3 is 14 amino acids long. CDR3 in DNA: TGCGCCAGCAGCTTGATTTCAGTGGAGTACGAGCAGTACTTC. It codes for CASSLISVEYEQYF.

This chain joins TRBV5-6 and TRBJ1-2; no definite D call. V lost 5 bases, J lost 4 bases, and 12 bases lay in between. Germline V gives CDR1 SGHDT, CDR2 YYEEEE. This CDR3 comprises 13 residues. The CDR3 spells CASRQDGPYGYTF. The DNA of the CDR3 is TGTGCCAGCAGGCAAGACGGACCCTATGGCTACACCTTC.

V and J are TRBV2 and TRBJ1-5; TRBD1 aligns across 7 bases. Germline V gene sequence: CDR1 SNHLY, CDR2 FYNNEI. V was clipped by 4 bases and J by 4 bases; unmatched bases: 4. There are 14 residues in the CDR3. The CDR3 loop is CASSVQGRNQPQHF. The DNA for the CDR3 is TGTGCCAGCAGTGTACAGGGGCGTAATCAGCCCCAGCATTTT. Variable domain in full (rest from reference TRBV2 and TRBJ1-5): EPEVTQTPSHQVTQMGQEVILRCVPISNHLYFYWYRQILGQKVEFLVSFYNNEISEKSEIFDDQFSVERPDGSNFTLKIRSTKLEDSAMYFCASSVQGRNQPQHFGDGTRLSIL.

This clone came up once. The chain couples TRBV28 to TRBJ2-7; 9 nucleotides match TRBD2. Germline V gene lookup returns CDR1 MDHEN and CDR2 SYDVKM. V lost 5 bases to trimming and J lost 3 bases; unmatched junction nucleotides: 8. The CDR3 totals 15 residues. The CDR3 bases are TGTGCCAGCAGTCCTAGCGGGACCATAAACTACGAGCAGTACTTC. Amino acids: CASSPSGTINYEQYF.

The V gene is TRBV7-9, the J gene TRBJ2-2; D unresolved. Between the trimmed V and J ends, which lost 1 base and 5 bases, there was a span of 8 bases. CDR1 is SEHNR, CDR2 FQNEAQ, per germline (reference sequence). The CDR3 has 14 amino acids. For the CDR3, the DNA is TGTGCCAGCAGCTTAGAGGGCCGGACCGGGGAGCTGTTTTTT. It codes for CASSLEGRTGELFF.

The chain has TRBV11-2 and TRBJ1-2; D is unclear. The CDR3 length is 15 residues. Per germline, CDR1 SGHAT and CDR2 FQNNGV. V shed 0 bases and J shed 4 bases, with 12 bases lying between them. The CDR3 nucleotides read TGTGCCAGCAGCTTAGATGGGCAGCCGTTCTATGGCTACACCTTC. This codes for CASSLDGQPFYGYTF. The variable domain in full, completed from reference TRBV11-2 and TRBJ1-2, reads EAGVAQSPRYKIIEKRQSVAFWCNPISGHATLYWYQQILGQGPKLLIQFQNNGVVDDSQLPKDRFSAERLKGVDSTLKIQPAKLEDSAVYLCASSLDGQPFYGYTFGSGTRLTVV.

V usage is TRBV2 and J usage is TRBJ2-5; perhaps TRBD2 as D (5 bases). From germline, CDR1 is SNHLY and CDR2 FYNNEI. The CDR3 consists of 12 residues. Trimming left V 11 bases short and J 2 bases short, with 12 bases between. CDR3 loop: CAGGQRQETQYF. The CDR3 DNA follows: TGTGCCGGCGGGCAGAGACAAGAGACCCAGTACTTC. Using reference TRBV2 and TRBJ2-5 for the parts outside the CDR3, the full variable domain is EPEVTQTPSHQVTQMGQEVILRCVPISNHLYFYWYRQILGQKVEFLVSFYNNEISEKSEIFDDQFSVERPDGSNFTLKIRSTKLEDSAMYFCAGGQRQETQYFGPGTRLLVL.

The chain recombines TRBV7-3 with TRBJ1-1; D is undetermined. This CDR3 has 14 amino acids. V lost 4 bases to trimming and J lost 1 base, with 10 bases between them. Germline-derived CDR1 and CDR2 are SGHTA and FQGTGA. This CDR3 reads CASSYTAQNTEAFF. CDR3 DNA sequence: TGTGCCAGCAGCTATACAGCGCAGAACACTGAAGCTTTCTTT.

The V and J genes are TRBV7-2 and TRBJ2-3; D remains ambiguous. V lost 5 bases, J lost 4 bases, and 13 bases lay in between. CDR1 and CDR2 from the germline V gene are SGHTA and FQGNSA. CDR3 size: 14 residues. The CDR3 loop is CASSPTRTADTQYF. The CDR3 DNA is TGTGCCAGCAGCCCCACCCGCACAGCAGATACGCAGTATTTT.

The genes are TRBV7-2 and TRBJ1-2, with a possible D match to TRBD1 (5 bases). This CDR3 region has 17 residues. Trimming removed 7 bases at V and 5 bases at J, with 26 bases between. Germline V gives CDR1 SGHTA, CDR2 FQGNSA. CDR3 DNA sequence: TGTGCCAGCATCGATCAACCGGGACTGGGGAGCAATTATGGCTACACCTTC. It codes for CASIDQPGLGSNYGYTF.

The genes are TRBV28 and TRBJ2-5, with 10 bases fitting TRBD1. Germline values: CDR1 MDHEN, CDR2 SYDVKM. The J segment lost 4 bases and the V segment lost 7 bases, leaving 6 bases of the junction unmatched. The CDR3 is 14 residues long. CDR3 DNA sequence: TGTGCCAGCACCCTCGGACAGGGGGGAGAGACCCAGTACTTC. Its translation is CASTLGQGGETQYF.

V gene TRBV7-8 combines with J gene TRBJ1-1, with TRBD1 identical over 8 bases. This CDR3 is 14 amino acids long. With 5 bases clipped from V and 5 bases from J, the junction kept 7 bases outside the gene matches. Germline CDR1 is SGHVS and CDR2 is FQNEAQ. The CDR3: CASSPDRGGTEAFF. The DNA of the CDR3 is TGTGCCAGCAGCCCCGACAGGGGCGGGACTGAAGCTTTCTTT.

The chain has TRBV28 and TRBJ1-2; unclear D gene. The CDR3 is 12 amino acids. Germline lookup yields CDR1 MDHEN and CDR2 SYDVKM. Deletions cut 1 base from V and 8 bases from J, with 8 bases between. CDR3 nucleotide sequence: TGTGCCAGCAGTTTATTCGGGAGCGGCTACACCTTC. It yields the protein CASSLFGSGYTF.

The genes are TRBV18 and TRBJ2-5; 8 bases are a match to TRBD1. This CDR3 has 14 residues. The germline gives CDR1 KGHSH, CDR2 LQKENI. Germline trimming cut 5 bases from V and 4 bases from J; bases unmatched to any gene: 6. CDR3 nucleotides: TGTGCCAGCTCAGATGGCAGGGGGCGAGAGACCCAGTACTTC. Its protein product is CASSDGRGRETQYF.